A single sample gave rise to the 20 T cell receptor beta chains below, sequenced in a study of T-cell reconstitution after alpha-beta-depleted transplantation in children. Preparation of the TCRbeta library was carried out with unique molecular identifiers. TCRdb re-derived calls from the PCR reads in MiXCR, one entry per CDR3 protein. The table has just over 70,000 distinct CDR3 sequences, just under 7.5% seen once. The sample in question was PBMCs from the stem cell graft donor, obtained from the stem cell graft. The receptors were gathered from a human donor who donated a stem cell graft to a child with acute lymphoblastic leukemia.

This clonotype showed up many times. This chain connects TRBV5-1 to TRBJ2-3; 8 nucleotides line up with TRBD2. The V gene's germline CDR1 is SGHRS and CDR2 YFSETQ. The ends lost 2 bases at V and 3 bases at J; junction bases unmatched: 2. The CDR3 runs to 14 residues. The CDR3: CASSFGGGTDTQYF. CDR3 DNA sequence: TGCGCCAGCAGCTTCGGCGGGGGGACAGATACGCAGTATTTT.

This clonotype was counted at least ten times. V usage is TRBV9 and J usage is TRBJ1-1; D not resolved. The V and J ends lost 4 bases and 1 base respectively, with 14 bases between them. This CDR3 has 15 amino acids. Germline V lookup: CDR1 SGDLS, CDR2 YYNGEE. CDR3 sequence reads: CASSPPRSGNTEAFF. CDR3 DNA sequence: TGTGCCAGCAGCCCCCCCCGGAGTGGGAACACTGAAGCTTTCTTT.

This clonotype was seen many times. This sequence joins TRBV25-1 and TRBJ2-1; D ambiguous. V lost 7 bases and J lost 5, with 12 bases in between. The CDR3 consists of 13 residues. Germline CDR1 is MGHDK and CDR2 is SYGVNS. The CDR3 loop reads CASTRIRDNEQFF. The CDR3, as DNA: TGTGCCAGCACACGCATCCGGGACAATGAGCAGTTCTTC. The whole variable domain, filled in from reference TRBV25-1 and TRBJ2-1, reads EADIYQTPRYLVIGTGKKITLECSQTMGHDKMYWYQQDPGMELHLIHYSYGVNSTEKGDLSSESTVSRIRTEHFPLTLESARPSHTSQYLCASTRIRDNEQFFGPGTRLTVL.

This clonotype was counted at least ten times. This rearrangement joins TRBV7-6 to TRBJ2-3; unclear D gene. The CDR3 contains 13 residues. Germline CDR1 and CDR2: SGHVS and FNYEAQ. V shed 4 bases and J shed 2 bases, with 7 bases lying between them. CDR3 protein: CASSSRVTDTQYF. In DNA, the CDR3 is TGTGCCAGCAGCTCACGCGTCACAGATACGCAGTATTTT.

This clonotype was found many times. The V call is TRBV7-9, the J call TRBJ2-7; a possible D gene is TRBD1 (6 bases). Germline assignment: CDR1 SEHNR and CDR2 FQNEAQ (reference sequence). The CDR3 is made up of 15 amino acids. Trimming left V 3 bases short and J 5 bases short, with 17 bases between. The CDR3 region has the DNA TGTGCCAGCAGCTTGAGTGAAGGGGGTCAGAACGAGCAGTACTTC. The encoded protein is CASSLSEGGQNEQYF.

This clonotype came up many times. The chain carries TRBV29-1 and TRBJ1-1; tentatively, D is TRBD1 (5 bases). CDR3 length: 14 residues. Deletions cut 4 bases from V and 1 base from J, with 13 bases between. Germline V CDR1 and CDR2: SQVTM, ANQGSEA. CDR3: CSVVKQGKNTEAFF. In DNA, the CDR3 is TGCAGCGTTGTGAAGCAGGGAAAGAACACTGAAGCTTTCTTT.

This clonotype has at least ten counts. This chain links TRBV9 with TRBJ1-2; no firm D call. The CDR3 covers 11 residues. Germline V CDR1 and CDR2: SGDLS, YYNGEE. V lost 4 bases, J lost 12 bases, and 13 bases lay in between. The chain's CDR3 is CASSSSGLNTF. The DNA for the CDR3 is TGTGCCAGCAGCTCTTCCGGGCTTAACACCTTC.

In this sample, this clonotype turned up many times. The rearrangement joins TRBV12-3 or TRBV12-4 to TRBJ1-4; possibly TRBD1 for D (5 bases). CDR3 size: 15 residues. With 2 bases removed from V and 2 bases from J, the gap between germline ends came to 9 bases. The CDR3: CASSLFGGTNEKLFF. In nucleotides, the CDR3 is TGTGCCAGCAGTTTATTCGGGGGTACTAATGAAAAACTGTTTTTT.

This clonotype rates as medium-sized. The chain joins TRBV12-3 or TRBV12-4 to TRBJ2-2; no clear D gene. The CDR3 loop spans 12 amino acids. The V end lost 3 bases, the J end lost 4 bases, and 3 bases lay between the germline ends. The CDR3 protein is CASSFGTGELFF. CDR3 coding DNA: TGTGCCAGCAGTTTTGGCACCGGGGAGCTGTTTTTT.

The chain combines TRBV27 with TRBJ1-6; 7 nucleotides agree with TRBD1. Looked up from germline, CDR1 is MNHEY and CDR2 is SMNVEV (reference sequence). The CDR3 spans 14 residues. V gave up 6 bases and J gave up 9 bases; unmatched junction bases: 8. CDR3 DNA: TGTGCCAGCAGACTACAGGGGTACGGTTCACCCCTCCACTTT. Amino acids: CASRLQGYGSPLHF.

This clonotype was recorded many times. The rearrangement links TRBV27 to TRBJ2-7; the D gene is possibly TRBD1 (5 bases). The V end lost 5 bases, the J end lost 3 bases, and 11 bases lay between the germline ends. This CDR3 is built from 13 residues. Germline V lookup: CDR1 MNHEY, CDR2 SMNVEV (reference sequence). The CDR3 sequence: CASSAFDSYEQYF. CDR3 nucleotide sequence: TGTGCCAGCAGTGCCTTCGACAGCTACGAGCAGTACTTC.

This clonotype was seen at least ten times. This chain joins TRBV9 and TRBJ1-1, with 10 nucleotides matching TRBD1. V lost 4 bases to trimming and J lost 3 bases; unmatched junction nucleotides: 12. Germline lookup yields CDR1 SGDLS and CDR2 YYNGEE. There are 17 residues in the CDR3. CDR3: CASSQTGGARVDTEAFF. DNA of the CDR3: TGTGCCAGCAGCCAGACAGGGGGCGCCAGGGTGGACACTGAAGCTTTCTTT.

This clonotype was observed at least ten times. The V call is TRBV9, the J call TRBJ1-3; 7 bases agree with TRBD1. This CDR3 is built from 18 residues. Trimming at V came to 0 bases and at J to 1 base, leaving 10 bases not matched to a gene. Germline values: CDR1 SGDLS, CDR2 YYNGEE. This chain's CDR3 is CASSVATGKGPSGNTIYF. CDR3 coding DNA: TGTGCCAGCAGCGTAGCGACAGGGAAAGGGCCTTCTGGAAACACCATATATTTT.

This clonotype showed up many times. The rearrangement joins TRBV5-1 to TRBJ2-5, with TRBD1 matching 9 bases. CDR3 size: 16 residues. From germline, CDR1 is SGHRS and CDR2 YFSETQ. J lost 2 bases, V lost 4 bases, and 9 bases had no gene match. The CDR3 is CASSGLGQGTQETQYF. CDR3 in DNA: TGCGCCAGCAGCGGATTAGGACAGGGGACACAAGAGACCCAGTACTTC.

This clonotype has just a few counts. The chain is built from TRBV2 and TRBJ2-1; D could derive from TRBD1 or TRBD2 (6 bases each). Germline values: CDR1 SNHLY, CDR2 FYNNEI. This CDR3 is 15 amino acids long. The ends were cut back, 8 bases at V and 4 bases at J, with 18 bases in the middle. CDR3 region: CASSSGAGRYNEQFF. In DNA form, the CDR3 reads TGTGCCAGCTCCTCAGGGGCAGGGAGGTACAATGAGCAGTTCTTC.

This clonotype appeared many times. The genes are TRBV4-2 and TRBJ1-1; possible D gene TRBD1, 5 bases. Germline V gene lookup returns CDR1 LGHNA and CDR2 YNFKEQ. V lost 3 bases and J lost 1, with 18 bases in between. This CDR3 has 17 residues. The DNA of the CDR3 is TGTGCCAGCAGCCAGGGGGTCTATCCCTTGGGGAACACTGAAGCTTTCTTT. This translates into CASSQGVYPLGNTEAFF.

This clonotype has a count of ten or more. CDR3 loop: CATGTAPSGANVLTF. CDR3 DNA: TGCGCCACCGGGACGGCCCCCTCTGGGGCCAACGTCCTGACTTTC. V is TRBV5-1 and J is TRBJ2-6; D tentatively fits TRBD1 or TRBD2 (5 bases each). The CDR3 is 15 residues long. The V gene lost 9 bases and the J gene lost 0 bases, with 13 bases spanning the gap. Per the germline V gene, CDR1 is SGHRS and CDR2 is YFSETQ.

This clonotype was recorded many times. Here the CDR3 DNA reads TGTGCCATCAGTGAGTCGAGCACCCCGGGGGATACGCAGTATTTT. Amino acids: CAISESSTPGDTQYF. The chain carries TRBV10-3 and TRBJ2-3, with a possible D match to TRBD2 (5 bases). Germline V gene data show CDR1 as ENHRY and CDR2 as SYGVKD. CDR3 size: 15 residues. V shed 0 bases and J shed 6 bases, with 13 bases lying between them.

This clonotype occurred many times. The rearrangement joins TRBV5-1 to TRBJ2-3; 7 bases line up with TRBD1. The CDR3 has 15 residues. Germline V CDR1 and CDR2: SGHRS, YFSETQ. Losses at the gene ends were 0 bases for V and 2 bases for J; bases not matched to a gene: 3. CDR3 amino acids: CASSLDRGNTDTQYF. CDR3 nucleotide sequence: TGCGCCAGCAGCTTGGACAGGGGAAACACAGATACGCAGTATTTT.

Many counts were recorded for this clonotype. V usage is TRBV10-2 and J usage is TRBJ2-7; the D gene is possibly TRBD1 (6 bases). V was trimmed by 7 bases and J by 2 bases, leaving 12 bases between them. CDR3 size: 13 residues. Germline V gives CDR1 WSHSY, CDR2 SAAADI. CDR3 loop: CASKSGQPYEQYF. The CDR3 DNA reads as TGCGCCAGCAAGTCGGGACAACCCTACGAGCAGTACTTC.